What follows are 26 T cell receptor beta chains derived from one specimen sequenced in a study of early stage breast cancer tumors. Sequencing used immunoSEQ multiplex PCR; TCRdb keeps in-frame clones, though not all of them. The repertoire holds fewer than 70,000 clones, with roughly 80% as singletons. The sequenced sample was blood. The receptors stem from a person in their 40s with breast cancer.

The V gene is TRBV4-2, the J gene TRBJ1-5, with 7 bases lining up with TRBD1. Trimming at V came to 1 base and at J to 4 bases, leaving 1 base not matched to a gene. The CDR3 spans 14 residues. Germline V gives CDR1 LGHNA, CDR2 YNFKEQ. The CDR3 reads CASSQVQGNQPQHF. DNA for the CDR3: TGTGCCAGCAGCCAAGTACAGGGGAATCAGCCCCAGCATTTT.

This chain connects TRBV28 to TRBJ1-2; D might be TRBD1 (5 bases). This CDR3 spans 13 amino acids. Trimming pared 2 bases from V and 4 bases from J, leaving 8 bases between. The germline CDR1 and CDR2 sequences are MDHEN and SYDVKM. In DNA form, the CDR3 reads TGTGCCAGCAGTTTAGGGGGGGGCTATGGCTACACCTTC. Translated, it gives CASSLGGGYGYTF.

V is TRBV7-2 and J is TRBJ1-3; the match to TRBD1 covers 9 bases. The CDR3 extends over 17 amino acids. With V trimmed by 7 bases and J by 4 bases, 14 bases remained unmatched. In germline, CDR1 is SGHTA, CDR2 FQGNSA. CDR3 DNA: TGTGCCAGCACCAATACGCCAGGACAGGGGACGGGAAACACCATATATTTT. Translated, it gives CASTNTPGQGTGNTIYF. The full variable domain, its missing parts supplied by reference TRBV7-2 and TRBJ1-3, is GAGVSQSPSNKVTEKGKDVELRCDPISGHTALYWYRQSLGQGLEFLIYFQGNSAPDKSGLPSDRFSAERTGGSVSTLTIQRTQQEDSAVYLCASTNTPGQGTGNTIYFGEGSWLTVV.

This clone was seen a handful of times. The J gene is TRBJ1-5, the V gene TRBV9; D unclear. The V gene's germline CDR1 is SGDLS and CDR2 YYNGEE. The CDR3 is 13 amino acids. Trimming removed 0 bases at V and 3 bases at J, with 4 bases between. The CDR3: CASSVAPNQPQHF. The CDR3 region has the DNA TGTGCCAGCAGCGTAGCCCCCAATCAGCCCCAGCATTTT.

The CDR3 DNA is TGCGCCAGCAGGGACTCTAGTTCCGGGGAGCTGTTTTTT. It specifies CASRDSSSGELFF. V is TRBV10-1 and J is TRBJ2-2, with D perhaps matching TRBD2 (5 bases). The CDR3 is 13 residues long. The ends were cut back, 6 bases at V and 6 bases at J, with 11 bases in the middle. The V gene's germline CDR1 is WNHNN and CDR2 SYGVQD (reference sequence).

The genes are TRBV7-3 and TRBJ2-3; D gene unclear. CDR1 SGHTA and CDR2 FQGTGA come from the germline V gene. CDR3 length: 13 amino acids. Trimming shortened V by 5 bases and J by 7 bases, and 13 bases separated the two germline ends. Here the CDR3 reads CASSPDLPYTQYF. The CDR3 DNA reads TGTGCCAGCAGCCCCGACCTACCATATACGCAGTATTTT. Supplemented by reference TRBV7-3 and TRBJ2-3, the full variable domain reads GAGVSQTPSNKVTEKGKYVELRCDPISGHTALYWYRQSLGQGPEFLIYFQGTGAADDSGLPNDRFFAVRPEGSVSTLKIQRTERGDSAVYLCASSPDLPYTQYFGPGTRLTVL.

The CDR3 spells CASSLSRDEKLFF. The CDR3 DNA follows: TGTGCCAGCAGTTTATCTAGAGATGAAAAACTGTTTTTT. The chain couples TRBV27 to TRBJ1-4; D gene uncertain. Trimming left V 0 bases short and J 6 bases short, with 5 bases between. This CDR3 has 13 amino acids. Per germline, CDR1 MNHEY and CDR2 SMNVEV (reference sequence).

This rearrangement joins TRBV19 to TRBJ1-5; 10 nucleotides align to TRBD1. The trim removed 4 bases at V and 2 bases at J, leaving 5 bases unmatched. The CDR3 has 16 amino acids. CDR1 and CDR2 from the germline V gene are LNHDA and SQIVND (reference sequence). CDR3 sequence: CASSTMGTGGNQPQHF. The DNA of the CDR3 is TGTGCCAGTAGTACTATGGGGACAGGGGGCAATCAGCCCCAGCATTTT.

The chain combines TRBV2 with TRBJ1-5; TRBD1 is a possible D gene (6 bases). Germline CDR1 is SNHLY and CDR2 is FYNNEI. This CDR3 is 17 amino acids long. Trimming shortened V by 6 bases and J by 1 base, and 19 bases separated the two germline ends. CDR3 residues: CASREGVGGLSNQPQHF. CDR3 nucleotides: TGTGCCAGCAGGGAGGGAGTAGGGGGATTGAGCAATCAGCCCCAGCATTTT.

The rearrangement links TRBV4-1 to TRBJ1-1, with TRBD1 as a possible D gene (6 bases). Germline CDR1 MGHRA, CDR2 YSYEKL. The CDR3 covers 15 residues. Trimming removed 0 bases from V and 0 bases from J, with 8 bases in between. CDR3 sequence (DNA): TGCGCCAGCAGCCAAGACAGGGGCGTGAACACTGAAGCTTTCTTT. Its protein is CASSQDRGVNTEAFF.

This rearrangement joins TRBV28 to TRBJ1-1; no clear D. The germline CDR1 and CDR2 sequences are MDHEN and SYDVKM. The CDR3 extends over 16 amino acids. V was shortened by 8 bases and J by 0 bases, with 19 bases between the two germline ends. In DNA, the CDR3 is TGTGCCAGCCCTAAGATGGGAGTTGGGGTGAACACTGAAGCTTTCTTT. Translating gives CASPKMGVGVNTEAFF.

J is TRBJ1-1 and V is TRBV5-6; D might be TRBD1 (6 bases). Germline values: CDR1 SGHDT, CDR2 YYEEEE. The CDR3 is made up of 15 amino acids. V shed 0 bases and J shed 3 bases, with 12 bases lying between them. CDR3 in amino acids: CASSLDREMYTEAFF. The CDR3 DNA follows: TGTGCCAGCAGCTTGGACAGGGAGATGTACACTGAAGCTTTCTTT.

The V and J genes are TRBV7-2 and TRBJ2-7, with 8 bases that match TRBD2. The CDR3 sequence is 15 residues long. Trimming removed 5 bases from V and 3 bases from J; junction bases left unmatched: 9. Looked up from germline, CDR1 is SGHTA and CDR2 is FQGNSA. The CDR3, as DNA: TGTGCCAGCAGCCCGCTAGCGGGTCGTTTCTACGAGCAGTACTTC. Translated: CASSPLAGRFYEQYF.

This clone was found a few times. V and J are TRBV7-2 and TRBJ2-7; D remains ambiguous. Trimming stripped 6 bases from V and 6 bases from J, with 9 bases between. Germline V gene lookup returns CDR1 SGHTA and CDR2 FQGNSA. This CDR3 has 11 residues. The CDR3 region is CASSPMIEQYF. For the CDR3, the DNA is TGTGCCAGCAGTCCTATGATCGAGCAGTACTTC.

This rearrangement joins TRBV27 to TRBJ2-7; TRBD2 agrees at 10 bases. The CDR3 loop spans 16 amino acids. J was trimmed by 4 bases and V by 6 bases; bases with no gene match: 12. CDR1 is MNHEY, CDR2 SMNVEV, per germline (reference sequence). The CDR3 DNA reads TGTGCCAGCAGACGAGGACCTACTAGCGGGATATACGAGCAGTACTTC. Its translation is CASRRGPTSGIYEQYF.

The gene calls are TRBV5-8 and TRBJ1-1; the D is unclear. CDR3 length equals 14 residues. V was clipped by 0 bases and J by 1 base, with 7 bases between them. Germline V gives CDR1 SGHTS, CDR2 YDEGEE. CDR3 bases: TGTGCCAGCAGCTTGGGTAGCAGGAACACTGAAGCTTTCTTT. Translation gives CASSLGSRNTEAFF.

J is TRBJ1-3 and V is TRBV4-2; 7 bases line up with TRBD1. V lost 0 bases to trimming and J lost 3 bases; unmatched junction nucleotides: 8. Germline values: CDR1 LGHNA, CDR2 YNFKEQ. The CDR3 is made up of 17 amino acids. The CDR3 coding sequence is TGTGCCAGCAGCCAAGAACCTTCGGACAGGTTTGGAAACACCATATATTTT. It encodes CASSQEPSDRFGNTIYF.

This clone has just one count. The chain uses TRBV9 and TRBJ1-1, with 10 bases aligning to TRBD1. Germline CDR1 is SGDLS and CDR2 is YYNGEE. Losses at the gene ends were 3 bases for V and 1 base for J; bases not matched to a gene: 6. The CDR3 is made up of 16 amino acids. The CDR3 loop reads CASSDRQGAKNTEAFF. The CDR3 coding sequence is TGTGCCAGCAGCGATCGACAGGGGGCCAAGAACACTGAAGCTTTCTTT.

The J gene is TRBJ2-1, the V gene TRBV9, with 11 bases matching TRBD2. Trimming cost V 0 bases and J 8 bases; bases outside gene matches: 7. Germline V gene sequence: CDR1 SGDLS, CDR2 YYNGEE. The CDR3 has 16 amino acids. CDR3 coding DNA: TGTGCCAGCAGCGTAGGGGGACTAGCGGACTTGGATGAGCAGTTCTTC. Protein: CASSVGGLADLDEQFF.

The chain is built from TRBV28 and TRBJ2-2; D might be TRBD1 or TRBD2, each matching 6 bases. In germline, CDR1 is MDHEN, CDR2 SYDVKM. Trimming took 2 bases from V and 5 from J, leaving 12 bases between them. This CDR3 comprises 15 residues. CDR3 in amino acids: CASSLTGAGTGELFF. The CDR3 region has the DNA TGTGCCAGCAGTTTAACGGGGGCAGGTACCGGGGAGCTGTTTTTT. The whole variable domain, remainder taken from reference TRBV28 and TRBJ2-2, is DVKVTQSSRYLVKRTGEKVFLECVQDMDHENMFWYRQDPGLGLRLIYFSYDVKMKEKGDIPEGYSVSREKKERFSLILESASTNQTSMYLCASSLTGAGTGELFFGEGSRLTVL.

The rearrangement joins TRBV11-1 to TRBJ2-5; no clear D. V shed 5 bases and J shed 1 base, with 11 bases lying between them. CDR1 is SGHAT, CDR2 FQDESV, per germline (reference sequence). The CDR3 sequence is 14 residues long. The CDR3: CASSLSRSQETQYF. The CDR3 DNA follows: TGTGCCAGCAGCCTCTCGCGAAGCCAAGAGACCCAGTACTTC.

The chain combines TRBV6-5 with TRBJ2-1, with 10 positions matching TRBD2. CDR3 size: 15 residues. Losses at the gene ends were 4 bases for V and 3 bases for J; bases not matched to a gene: 3. Germline lookup yields CDR1 MNHEY and CDR2 SVGAGI. DNA for the CDR3: TGTGCCAGCAGTTCACTAGCGGGAAGCTACAATGAGCAGTTCTTC. Protein: CASSSLAGSYNEQFF.

The chain uses TRBV7-9 and TRBJ1-2; 7 nucleotides line up with TRBD1. CDR1 and CDR2 from the germline V gene are SEHNR and FQNEAQ (reference sequence). The trim removed 0 bases at V and 8 bases at J, leaving 12 bases unmatched. This CDR3 contains 16 residues. CDR3 bases: TGTGCCAGCAGCTTAGCCCTTGGGGAGGGGGCGCGAGGCTACACCTTC. It yields the protein CASSLALGEGARGYTF.

Turning to this clone: The identical CDR3 is also encoded by other nucleotide sequences in the sample. The genes are TRBV18 and TRBJ2-7, with 7 bases lining up with TRBD1. V gave up 3 bases and J gave up 1 base; unmatched junction bases: 3. This CDR3 has 14 residues. CDR1 is KGHSH and CDR2 is LQKENI in the germline V gene. The CDR3 loop reads CASSPGQSSYEQYF. DNA for the CDR3: TGTGCCAGCTCACCGGGACAGTCTTCCTACGAGCAGTACTTC.

CDR3 sequence (DNA): TGTGCCAGCAGTCAGGGGCGCGTATATGGCTACACCTTC. Protein product: CASSQGRVYGYTF. The rearrangement joins TRBV27 to TRBJ1-2; the D gene is possibly TRBD1 (6 bases). The CDR3 totals 13 residues. V was shortened by 5 bases and J by 5 bases, with 12 bases between the two germline ends. Looked up from germline, CDR1 is MNHEY and CDR2 is SMNVEV (reference sequence).

The genes are TRBV2 and TRBJ1-2; D is undetermined. The CDR3 totals 13 residues. V dropped 7 bases and J dropped 4 bases, with 13 bases sitting between them. From germline, CDR1 is SNHLY and CDR2 FYNNEI. CDR3 in amino acids: CASIFDGTYGYTF. CDR3 DNA: TGTGCCAGCATCTTCGACGGCACCTATGGCTACACCTTC.